One sample yielded the 26 T cell receptor beta chains listed below, sequenced in a study of blood T cell repertoires in COVID-19. Clones were sequenced by immunoSEQ multiplex PCR, and TCRdb holds only the in-frame ones, with some missing. The sample includes about 240,000 clones, around 84% of them seen just once. The sequenced sample was peripheral blood. The origin of the receptors is a woman aged 18-30 years with acute or convalescent COVID-19.

Worth noting for this clone: Mismatch with germline at one junction end may stem from a read error. The chain uses TRBV6-5 and TRBJ1-2; 7 nucleotides align to TRBD1. The V gene's germline CDR1 is MNHEY and CDR2 SVGAGI. The CDR3 is made up of 14 amino acids. This chain's CDR3 is CASSPQGVSYGYTF. DNA for the CDR3: TGTGCCAGCAGTCCCCAGGGGGTGAGCTATGGTTACACCTTC.

The V call is TRBV9, the J call TRBJ2-7; 7 bases fit TRBD2. V lost 0 bases to trimming and J lost 0 bases; unmatched junction nucleotides: 6. The V gene's germline CDR1 is SGDLS and CDR2 YYNGEE. The CDR3 length is 16 residues. The CDR3 loop is CASSVGPSGPSYEQYF. CDR3 DNA: TGTGCCAGCAGCGTAGGTCCTAGCGGACCCTCCTACGAGCAGTACTTC.

This sequence joins TRBV18 and TRBJ2-5; 8 positions match TRBD2. The CDR3 sequence is 16 residues long. Per the germline V gene, CDR1 is KGHSH and CDR2 is LQKENI. Unmatched junction bases numbered 5, after V lost 2 bases and J lost 0 bases. The CDR3 reads CASSPWASGYQETQYF. The CDR3 DNA is TGTGCCAGCTCACCATGGGCTAGCGGGTACCAAGAGACCCAGTACTTC.

The genes are TRBV18 and TRBJ1-2; D is perhaps TRBD1 (5 bases). This CDR3 comprises 16 residues. V lost 2 bases and J 2 bases, leaving 15 bases between the germline ends. The germline gives CDR1 KGHSH, CDR2 LQKENI. The CDR3, as DNA: TGTGCCAGCTCACCAGAATTCGGACAAATAAACTATGGCTACACCTTC. This gives the protein CASSPEFGQINYGYTF. The whole variable domain, filled in from reference TRBV18 and TRBJ1-2, reads NAGVMQNPRHLVRRRGQEARLRCSPMKGHSHVYWYRQLPEEGLKFMVYLQKENIIDESGMPKERFSAEFPKEGPSILRIQQVVRGDSAAYFCASSPEFGQINYGYTFGSGTRLTVV.

The V and J genes are TRBV11-2 and TRBJ2-1, with a tentative D call TRBD2 (6 bases). The CDR3 covers 15 residues. Per the germline V gene, CDR1 is SGHAT and CDR2 is FQNNGV. V was trimmed by 4 bases and J by 8 bases, leaving 18 bases between them. The CDR3 DNA follows: TGTGCCAGCAGCTCCCTTAGCGGCACCCAGGATGAGCAGTTCTTC. As protein: CASSSLSGTQDEQFF.

As regards this clone: This may be a read error, as it is one base from a much larger clone. For the CDR3, the DNA is TGTACCAGCAGCGTCGGACAGGGAGGTTCCTACGAGCAGTACTTC. Amino acid sequence: CTSSVGQGGSYEQYF. The rearrangement joins TRBV7-2 to TRBJ2-7; the match to TRBD1 covers 8 bases. Losses at the gene ends were 5 bases for V and 1 base for J; bases not matched to a gene: 7. Per the germline V gene, CDR1 is SGHTA and CDR2 is FQGNSA. This CDR3 has 15 amino acids. The complete variable domain, with remaining parts taken from reference TRBV7-2 and TRBJ2-7, reads GAGVSQSPSNKVTEKGKDVELRCDPISGHTALYWYRQSLGQGLEFLIYFQGNSAPDKSGLPSDRFSAERTGGSVSTLTIQRTQQEDSAVYLCTSSVGQGGSYEQYFGPGTRLTVT.

The chain uses TRBV28 and TRBJ1-2, with TRBD1 identical over 8 bases. This CDR3 contains 15 residues. Germline trimming cut 1 base from V and 8 bases from J; bases unmatched to any gene: 9. CDR1 is MDHEN, CDR2 SYDVKM, per germline. The CDR3 sequence: CASSLLQGEVFGYTF. In nucleotides, the CDR3 is TGTGCCAGCAGTTTATTACAGGGGGAAGTCTTCGGCTACACCTTC.

The chain recombines TRBV6-2 or TRBV6-3 with TRBJ2-7; D gene ambiguous. The CDR3 spans 14 residues. Germline V lookup: CDR1 MNHEY, CDR2 SVGEGT. Trimming shortened V by 2 bases and J by 3 bases, and 11 bases separated the two germline ends. CDR3 in DNA: TGTGCCAGCAGTTACGGTGTCAAGAGCTACGAGCAGTACTTC. It is translated as CASSYGVKSYEQYF.

This chain links TRBV7-2 with TRBJ1-6, with 10 bases matching TRBD1. The germline V gene encodes CDR1 SGHTA and CDR2 FQGNSA. J lost 10 bases, V lost 5 bases, and 11 bases had no gene match. CDR3 length equals 16 residues. CDR3 protein: CASSAGTGVWNSPLHF. CDR3 DNA sequence: TGTGCCAGCAGCGCGGGGACAGGGGTTTGGAACTCACCCCTCCACTTT.

The rearrangement joins TRBV7-9 to TRBJ2-7, with 9 bases matching TRBD2. This CDR3 is 15 amino acids long. Trimming took 3 bases from V and 6 from J; bases not matched to a gene: 9. The germline V gene has CDR1 SEHNR and CDR2 FQNEAQ (reference sequence). CDR3 coding DNA: TGTGCCAGCAGCTTGTGGGGAGCGGGAGGAGGCGAGCAGTACTTC. Translating it yields CASSLWGAGGGEQYF.

The CDR3 here is CASSQEPLGGSSYNEQFF. CDR3 nucleotides: TGCGCCAGCAGCCAAGAACCCCTAGGCGGAAGCTCCTACAATGAGCAGTTCTTC. V and J are TRBV4-3 and TRBJ2-1; D ambiguous. With 0 bases removed from V and 0 bases from J, the gap between germline ends came to 15 bases. Per the germline V gene, CDR1 is LGHNA and CDR2 is YSLEER. The CDR3 is made up of 18 amino acids.

The gene calls are TRBV7-3 and TRBJ2-1; 9 bases line up with TRBD2. This CDR3 contains 15 residues. CDR1 SGHTA and CDR2 FQGTGA come from the germline V gene. The V segment lost 4 bases and the J segment 8 bases; nucleotides outside the gene matches: 9. CDR3 in amino acids: CASSSNSGTSHEQFF. The DNA for the CDR3 is TGTGCCAGCAGCTCAAACTCCGGGACTAGCCATGAGCAGTTCTTC.

The chain employs TRBV27 and TRBJ2-1, with TRBD2 matching over 8 bases. Germline V lookup: CDR1 MNHEY, CDR2 SMNVEV (reference sequence). Losses at the gene ends were 7 bases for V and 7 bases for J; bases not matched to a gene: 12. The CDR3 has 15 amino acids. Here the CDR3 reads CASILTGGSRNEQFF. The CDR3 DNA sequence: TGTGCCAGCATCCTGACGGGGGGGAGTCGGAATGAGCAGTTCTTC.

The gene calls are TRBV19 and TRBJ1-1; 9 positions match TRBD1. This CDR3 region has 15 residues. V shed 4 bases and J 6 bases; nucleotides not matched to a gene: 9. Germline CDR1 reads LNHDA; CDR2 reads SQIVND (reference sequence). The CDR3, as DNA: TGTGCCAGTAGTAAAACACCGGGACAGGGCGCTGAAGCTTTCTTT. It encodes CASSKTPGQGAEAFF.

Here the CDR3 reads CASSQDLLNTEAFF. As DNA, the CDR3 is TGTGCCAGCAGCCAAGACCTATTGAACACTGAAGCTTTCTTT. The chain is built from TRBV3-1 (or the pseudogene TRBV3-2) and TRBJ1-1; D gene ambiguous. The V end was cut by 0 bases, the J end by 0 bases, with 5 bases between. Germline V lookup: CDR1 LGHDT, CDR2 YNNKEL (reference sequence). The CDR3 length is 14 residues.

The chain uses TRBV6-5 and TRBJ1-2; D is unresolved. V dropped 5 bases and J dropped 8 bases, with 18 bases sitting between them. The CDR3 extends over 14 amino acids. Germline-derived CDR1 and CDR2 are MNHEY and SVGAGI. CDR3 in DNA: TGTGCCAGCAGTCTCGACCATCCCCCCGGGGGCTACACCTTC. The encoded protein is CASSLDHPPGGYTF.

V is TRBV7-2 and J is TRBJ2-7; perhaps TRBD1 as D (6 bases). Germline V lookup: CDR1 SGHTA, CDR2 FQGNSA. Trimming stripped 5 bases from V and 5 bases from J, with 13 bases between. This CDR3 is 13 amino acids long. The CDR3 protein is CASSLLRDNEQYF. In DNA form, the CDR3 reads TGTGCCAGCAGCCTCTTACGGGACAACGAGCAGTACTTC.

The genes are TRBV30 and TRBJ1-4, with TRBD1 matching over 7 bases. The ends lost 0 bases at V and 8 bases at J; junction bases unmatched: 3. Germline lookup yields CDR1 GTSNPN and CDR2 SVGIG (reference sequence). The CDR3 totals 13 residues. The CDR3 region is CAWSVTGAEKLFF. The CDR3 DNA sequence: TGTGCCTGGAGTGTCACAGGGGCCGAAAAACTGTTTTTT.

The V gene is TRBV4-1, the J gene TRBJ1-2; perhaps TRBD1 as D (6 bases). The CDR3 runs 17 residues. Germline V gives CDR1 MGHRA, CDR2 YSYEKL. Deletions cut 2 bases from V and 0 bases from J, with 16 bases between. The DNA of the CDR3 is TGCGCCAGCAGCCAATGGGGACATGCGGTAGCTAACTATGGCTACACCTTC. Amino acid sequence: CASSQWGHAVANYGYTF.

The genes are TRBV2 and TRBJ2-7; 11 nucleotides agree with TRBD2. Germline V gene sequence: CDR1 SNHLY, CDR2 FYNNEI. The CDR3 has 15 amino acids. The V gene end was trimmed by 4 bases and the J gene end by 6 bases; junction bases not matched to a gene: 8. The CDR3 coding sequence is TGTGCCAGCAGTGGGCTAGCGGGAGGTAGTAGCGAGCAGTACTTC. Its protein is CASSGLAGGSSEQYF.

The chain recombines TRBV6-5 with TRBJ2-1, with D unclear. V was cut by 0 bases and J by 10 bases, with 16 bases left in between. The germline gives CDR1 MNHEY, CDR2 SVGAGI. The CDR3 runs to 15 residues. The CDR3 loop reads CASSYSSLSTREQFF. CDR3 in DNA: TGTGCCAGCAGTTACTCGTCTTTAAGTACACGAGAGCAGTTCTTC.

The chain couples TRBV7-9 to TRBJ1-1; 7 bases fit TRBD1. The CDR3 sequence is 16 residues long. CDR1 and CDR2 from the germline V gene are SEHNR and FQNEAQ (reference sequence). V shed 5 bases, J shed 1 base, and the junction held 10 bases outside the gene matches. The CDR3 DNA is TGTGCCAGCAGCAACCCAGGGGGACGGCCGAACACTGAAGCTTTCTTT. Its protein is CASSNPGGRPNTEAFF.

In its sample, this clone was seen a few times. The V call is TRBV29-1, the J call TRBJ1-1, with D unresolved. Germline V gene data show CDR1 as SQVTM and CDR2 as ANQGSEA. CDR3 length: 13 residues. Trimming removed 6 bases at V and 2 bases at J, with 13 bases between. CDR3 sequence: CSVGMTVNTEAFF. DNA of the CDR3: TGCAGCGTCGGGATGACCGTTAACACTGAAGCTTTCTTT.

The chain employs TRBV3-1 (or the pseudogene TRBV3-2) and TRBJ1-2, with 9 bases fitting TRBD1. The CDR3 is made up of 13 amino acids. The germline CDR1 and CDR2 sequences are LGHDT and YNNKEL (reference sequence). With 1 base clipped from V and 8 bases from J, the junction kept 2 bases outside the gene matches. The CDR3 DNA reads as TGTGCCAGCAGCCAAGGGGACAGGGTAGGCTACACCTTC. This translates into CASSQGDRVGYTF.

The rearrangement links TRBV18 to TRBJ2-3; D perhaps matches TRBD1 (7 bases). V lost 5 bases and J lost 2, with 14 bases in between. The CDR3 loop spans 15 amino acids. Germline V lookup: CDR1 KGHSH, CDR2 LQKENI. The CDR3 coding sequence is TGTGCCAGCTCAGCGGGGACAGAAGACACAGATACGCAGTATTTT. Its translation: CASSAGTEDTDTQYF.

V and J are TRBV28 and TRBJ2-3; 8 bases map to TRBD1. The ends lost 3 bases at V and 0 bases at J; junction bases unmatched: 11. CDR1 and CDR2 from the germline V gene are MDHEN and SYDVKM. This CDR3 comprises 18 residues. In DNA, the CDR3 is TGTGCCAGCAGTTTGTTGCCCCGGACAGGGTCTAGCACAGATACGCAGTATTTT. Its translation: CASSLLPRTGSSTDTQYF.